Shown below are 20 T cell receptor beta chains from a single sample sequenced in a study of blood T cell repertoires in COVID-19. Sequencing was performed with immunoSEQ multiplex PCR; in TCRdb, only in-frame clones are kept and a portion is missing. The sample yields around 120,000 clones, 75% to 90% seen once. Sequenced sample: peripheral blood. The receptors here all came from a woman in her seventies with acute or convalescent COVID-19.

V and J are TRBV7-9 and TRBJ1-2, with no clear D. Germline CDR1 and CDR2: SEHNR and FQNEAQ (reference sequence). This CDR3 has 14 residues. V was pared by 3 bases and J by 4 bases, with 12 bases between. CDR3 sequence reads: CASSFDRGSYGYTF. For the CDR3, the DNA is TGTGCCAGCAGCTTTGATCGGGGTTCCTATGGCTACACCTTC.

This clone turned up a few times. V gene TRBV15 combines with J gene TRBJ1-2; tentatively, D is TRBD1 (5 bases). V dropped 1 base and J dropped 6 bases, with 15 bases sitting between them. Looked up from germline, CDR1 is LNHNV and CDR2 is YYDKDF (reference sequence). This CDR3 contains 15 residues. The CDR3 sequence is CATSRVGTGGDGYTF. The CDR3 nucleotides are TGTGCCACCAGCAGAGTCGGCACCGGGGGGGATGGCTACACCTTC.

The rearrangement joins TRBV29-1 to TRBJ2-5, with D perhaps TRBD1 (5 bases). CDR1 is SQVTM and CDR2 is ANQGSEA in the germline V gene. This CDR3 region has 13 residues. V was cut by 2 bases and J by 1 base, with 8 bases left in between. CDR3 nucleotides: TGCAGCGTTGAACGGCAGGGCCAAGAGACCCAGTACTTC. Its protein product is CSVERQGQETQYF. Full variable domain (rest looked up from reference TRBV29-1 and TRBJ2-5): SAVISQKPSRDICQRGTSLTIQCQVDSQVTMMFWYRQQPGQSLTLIATANQGSEATYESGFVIDKFPISRPNLTFSTLTVSNMSPEDSSIYLCSVERQGQETQYFGPGTRLLVL.

This chain connects TRBV12-3 or TRBV12-4 to TRBJ2-3, with D perhaps matching TRBD2 (5 bases). This CDR3 has 13 amino acids. V lost 3 bases and J lost 1, with 5 bases in between. In DNA form, the CDR3 reads TGTGCCAGCAGTTTTAGCGGCACAGATACGCAGTATTTT. Amino acids: CASSFSGTDTQYF.

The chain is built from TRBV5-4 and TRBJ2-5; possibly TRBD1 for D (6 bases). CDR1 SGHNT and CDR2 YYREEE come from the germline V gene (reference sequence). Trimming pared 2 bases from V and 0 bases from J, leaving 8 bases between. CDR3 length equals 14 residues. The CDR3 sequence is CASSFPGDQETQYF. In nucleotides, the CDR3 is TGTGCCAGCAGCTTCCCAGGGGACCAAGAGACCCAGTACTTC.

This sequence joins TRBV7-9 and TRBJ1-4, with D perhaps matching TRBD1 (5 bases). Germline V gives CDR1 SEHNR, CDR2 FQNEAQ (reference sequence). V was cut by 3 bases and J by 1 base, with 12 bases left in between. The CDR3 consists of 16 residues. This chain's CDR3 is CASSFTPGGTNEKLFF. DNA for the CDR3: TGTGCCAGCAGCTTTACCCCCGGGGGAACTAATGAAAAACTGTTTTTT.

J is TRBJ1-1 and V is TRBV19, with 8 bases identical to TRBD1. The CDR3 length is 13 residues. CDR1 and CDR2 (germline): LNHDA, SQIVND (reference sequence). J gave up 4 bases and V 3 bases, and 1 base lay outside the gene matches. CDR3 amino acids: CASSIRGLTEAFF. The CDR3 nucleotides are TGTGCCAGTAGTATCAGGGGGCTCACTGAAGCTTTCTTT.

The rearrangement joins TRBV10-1 to TRBJ1-1, with a tentative D call TRBD1 (5 bases). This CDR3 is 15 amino acids long. The germline V gene has CDR1 WNHNN and CDR2 SYGVQD (reference sequence). The V end lost 3 bases, the J end lost 8 bases, and 19 bases lay between the germline ends. CDR3 nucleotides: TGCGCCAGCAGTGAATCGGGGGACGGGAGATCGGAAGCTTTCTTT. Translation gives CASSESGDGRSEAFF.

The chain combines TRBV14 with TRBJ2-5; D perhaps matches TRBD1 (6 bases). The CDR3 runs 13 residues. Germline assignment: CDR1 SGHDN and CDR2 FVKESK. Deletions cut 5 bases from V and 5 bases from J, with 12 bases between. CDR3 coding DNA: TGTGCCAGCAGCACAGGGTTCTGGGAGACCCAGTACTTC. It specifies CASSTGFWETQYF. Variable domain in full (rest from reference TRBV14 and TRBJ2-5): EAGVTQFPSHSVIEKGQTVTLRCDPISGHDNLYWYRRVMGKEIKFLLHFVKESKQDESGMPNNRFLAERTGGTYSTLKVQPAELEDSGVYFCASSTGFWETQYFGPGTRLLVL.

Comments on this clone: The junction and the germline gene differ at one end; a read error may be behind it. The J gene is TRBJ1-6, the V gene TRBV6-5; TRBD1 matches at 7 bases. The CDR3 contains 15 residues. The V gene's germline CDR1 is MNHEY and CDR2 SVGAGI. This chain's CDR3 is CASSYSADRVSPLHF. The DNA for the CDR3 is TGTGCCAGCAGCTACTCCGCCGACAGGGTTTCACCCCTCCACTTT.

This clone was counted a single time. The chain employs TRBV2 and TRBJ2-2; TRBD2 aligns across 13 bases. The CDR3 is 15 residues long. CDR1 and CDR2 from the germline V gene are SNHLY and FYNNEI. V lost 6 bases, J lost 5 bases, and 3 bases stayed unmatched. This CDR3 reads CASRRTSGGTGELFF. For the CDR3, the DNA is TGTGCCAGCAGGAGGACTAGCGGGGGAACCGGGGAGCTGTTTTTT.

This sequence joins TRBV5-4 and TRBJ1-3, with 7 bases aligning to TRBD1. Germline V lookup: CDR1 SGHNT, CDR2 YYREEE (reference sequence). The CDR3 extends over 16 amino acids. The ends lost 4 bases at V and 2 bases at J; junction bases unmatched: 9. CDR3 protein: CASSQETQGAGNTIYF. In DNA, the CDR3 is TGTGCCAGCAGCCAAGAAACTCAGGGGGCTGGAAACACCATATATTTT.

The chain combines TRBV20-1 with TRBJ2-3, with TRBD2 matching 9 bases. The V and J ends lost 3 bases and 6 bases, in that order; junction bases with no gene match: 10. Germline V gene sequence: CDR1 DFQATT, CDR2 SNEGSKA (reference sequence). The CDR3 covers 15 residues. CDR3 bases: TGCAGTGCTAGTTTTCGCGGGGGGGCCAGCGATACGCAGTATTTT. It yields the protein CSASFRGGASDTQYF.

The V and J genes are TRBV24-1 and TRBJ1-4; TRBD1 matches 7 bases. The V and J ends lost 3 bases and 14 bases, in that order; junction bases with no gene match: 11. Per the germline V gene, CDR1 is KGHDR and CDR2 is SFDVKD. This CDR3 is built from 14 residues. The CDR3 region has the DNA TGTGCCACCAGTGATGGCGACAGGGTAGATGGGCTGTTTTTT. Translation gives CATSDGDRVDGLFF.

CDR3 residues: CASSQVGQTEAFF. CDR3 nucleotides: TGTGCCAGCAGCCAAGTAGGACAGACTGAAGCTTTCTTT. The chain has TRBV3-1 (or the pseudogene TRBV3-2) and TRBJ1-1; a weak D match, TRBD1 (6 bases). Trimming cost V 1 base and J 5 bases, with 8 bases left between them. CDR1 LGHDT and CDR2 YNNKEL come from the germline V gene (reference sequence). The CDR3 consists of 13 residues.

This clone was recorded a few times. This chain joins TRBV7-3 and TRBJ2-7; D is possibly TRBD1 (5 bases). Trimming removed 2 bases from V and 4 bases from J, with 9 bases in between. This CDR3 comprises 13 residues. CDR1 is SGHTA and CDR2 is FQGTGA in the germline V gene. CDR3 region: CASSLGARYEQYF. The CDR3 DNA sequence: TGTGCCAGCAGCTTAGGGGCTCGGTACGAGCAGTACTTC.

The chain couples TRBV28 to TRBJ2-7; 7 bases map to TRBD1. The CDR3 contains 16 residues. CDR1 and CDR2 (germline): MDHEN, SYDVKM. The J segment lost 3 bases and the V segment lost 8 bases, leaving 16 bases of the junction unmatched. CDR3 in amino acids: CASRPPDRNVVYEQYF. The CDR3 DNA reads TGTGCCAGCCGACCTCCGGACAGGAACGTAGTCTACGAGCAGTACTTC. The full variable domain, rest sourced from reference TRBV28 and TRBJ2-7, is DVKVTQSSRYLVKRTGEKVFLECVQDMDHENMFWYRQDPGLGLRLIYFSYDVKMKEKGDIPEGYSVSREKKERFSLILESASTNQTSMYLCASRPPDRNVVYEQYFGPGTRLTVT.

V usage is TRBV7-2 and J usage is TRBJ1-4; TRBD1 might be the D (5 bases). The CDR3 consists of 14 residues. Per the germline V gene, CDR1 is SGHTA and CDR2 is FQGNSA. V gave up 5 bases and J gave up 3 bases, with 10 bases separating them. CDR3 sequence (DNA): TGTGCCAGCAGCGTGGGGGGATCTAATGAAAAACTGTTTTTT. Translation gives CASSVGGSNEKLFF.

This rearrangement joins TRBV7-8 to TRBJ1-6; D gene uncertain. Germline CDR1 is SGHVS and CDR2 is FQNEAQ. Trimming pared 0 bases from V and 7 bases from J, leaving 7 bases between. The CDR3 is 14 residues long. The CDR3 DNA sequence: TGTGCCAGCAGCTTAGCGACGGGGAATTCACCCCTCCACTTT. Residues: CASSLATGNSPLHF. The whole variable domain, filled in from reference TRBV7-8 and TRBJ1-6, reads GAGVSQSPRYKVAKRGQDVALRCDPISGHVSLFWYQQALGQGPEFLTYFQNEAQLDKSGLPSDRFFAERPEGSVSTLKIQRTQQEDSAVYLCASSLATGNSPLHFGNGTRLTVT.

This clone came up a few times. The chain is built from TRBV5-1 and TRBJ2-5, with D possibly being TRBD2 (5 bases). The CDR3 spans 14 residues. V was trimmed by 5 bases and J by 3 bases, leaving 14 bases between them. Germline CDR1 is SGHRS and CDR2 is YFSETQ. Here the CDR3 DNA reads TGCGCCAGCAGGACCGGGGTTATGAAAGAGACCCAGTACTTC. The encoded protein is CASRTGVMKETQYF. Combining the CDR3 with reference TRBV5-1 and TRBJ2-5 gives the whole variable domain KAGVTQTPRYLIKTRGQQVTLSCSPISGHRSVSWYQQTPGQGLQFLFEYFSETQRNKGNFPGRFSGRQFSNSRSEMNVSTLELGDSALYLCASRTGVMKETQYFGPGTRLLVL.